Sequencing of this T cell receptor (beta chain) was carried out in a study of blood T cell repertoires in COVID-19. Overall study: Acute-phase and convalescent COVID-19 samples originated in the United States, Italy and Spain. Sample material is recorded as cDNA or gDNA derived from T cells, B-cell-depleted T cells, or PBMCs.

Original methodology: Estimated nucleated cell counts came from reference gene primer amplification. Method: immunoSEQ multiplex PCR; TCRdb's copy keeps in-frame clones and lacks some. Clone size and the V and J calls come from that table; the DNA yielded D and trimming. The top ten clones hold roughly 20% of a sample with approximately 70,000 clones, roughly 87% of them seen once. This CDR3 is built from 15 residues. CDR1 and CDR2 from the germline V gene are SEHNR and FQNEAQ (reference sequence). V gave up 5 bases and J gave up 9 bases, with 23 bases separating them. The chain carries TRBV7-9 and TRBJ2-7; weak D call: TRBD2 (5 bases). The source of this sequence is a human donor in a cohort sampled during active COVID-19. The sequenced sample was peripheral blood. In DNA, the CDR3 is TGTGCCAGCAGCGATGCCCCCTCGGGAACCCCGGGGCAGTACTTC. Its protein is CASSDAPSGTPGQYF.